This TCR beta chain was sequenced for a study of blood T cells in healthy people across ages. Study-wide results and limits: Whereas aged donors had fewer naive CD4+ cells, long-lived donors had more of them and higher diversity.

The germline V gene encodes CDR1 MNHEY and CDR2 SVGEGT. The CDR3 has 17 amino acids. Trimming at V came to 6 bases and at J to 7 bases, leaving 11 bases not matched to a gene. On this clonotype itself: What it recognizes is unknown.

Alongside a J-beta primer mix, a sample-barcoded 5' primer served in a second PCR lasting about 7 to 11 cycles. TCRdb ran MiXCR on the 5' RACE reads and lists one entry per CDR3 protein. The sample carries hundreds of thousands of distinct CDR3 sequences, around 28% recorded once. Healthy Caucasian individuals from Russia aged roughly 6 to 90 served as donors. The specimen was blood. This clonotype originated in an elderly woman in good health. The chain uses TRBV6-2 or TRBV6-3 and TRBJ2-1; 14 bases line up with TRBD2. For the CDR3, the DNA is TGTGCCAGCAGACGCGCCGGGACTAGCGGGAGTTGGAATGAGCAGTTCTTC. This gives the protein CASRRAGTSGSWNEQFF.